This T cell receptor beta chain was obtained from a study of blood T cell repertoires in COVID-19. Whole-study context: COVID-19 samples from acute and convalescent phases originated in the United States, Italy and Spain.

The CDR3 is made up of 14 amino acids. The germline CDR1 and CDR2 sequences are SGHDN and FVKESK. Trimming left V 5 bases short and J 2 bases short, with 12 bases between. Original handling: Amplification of reference gene primers provided the estimated nucleated cell counts. Profiling relied on immunoSEQ multiplex PCR, and the TCRdb table lists in-frame clones only, not all of them. From that table come the V and J calls and clone size; the DNA was used to work out D and trimming. The profile shows some 180,000 clones, approximately 86% of them singletons. Patients of the Seattle cohort, enrolled during active infection, were followed longitudinally.

The receptor was isolated from a woman over 75 with COVID-19, enrolled during active disease. Sequences were obtained from peripheral blood. The chain has TRBV14 and TRBJ2-5; perhaps TRBD1 as D (5 bases). The CDR3 reads CASSGAQPQETQYF. CDR3 sequence (DNA): TGTGCCAGCAGCGGGGCACAGCCGCAAGAGACCCAGTACTTC.